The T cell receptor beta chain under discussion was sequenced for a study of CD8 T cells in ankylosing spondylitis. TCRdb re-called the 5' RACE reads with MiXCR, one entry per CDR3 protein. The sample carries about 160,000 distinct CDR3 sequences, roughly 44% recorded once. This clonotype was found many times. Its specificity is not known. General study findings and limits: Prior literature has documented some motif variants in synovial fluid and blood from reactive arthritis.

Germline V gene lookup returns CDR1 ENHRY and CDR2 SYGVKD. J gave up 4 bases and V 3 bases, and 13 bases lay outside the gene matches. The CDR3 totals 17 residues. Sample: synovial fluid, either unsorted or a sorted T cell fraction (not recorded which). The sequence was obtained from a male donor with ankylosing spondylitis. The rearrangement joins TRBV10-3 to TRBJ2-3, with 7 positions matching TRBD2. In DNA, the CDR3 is TGTGCCATCAGTGATCCACTCCAGCGGGACCAAGCAGATACGCAGTATTTT. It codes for CAISDPLQRDQADTQYF.